This T cell receptor beta chain appears in the sequencing data of a study of graft-versus-host responses after intestinal transplantation. Study-level background: Transplant recipients had multivisceral, liver-intestinal, or isolated intestinal grafts. Every recipient underwent anti-thymocyte globulin induction, then tacrolimus and steroids for roughly three years. General study points: The study found high graft-versus-host to host-versus-graft clonal ratios in allografts of patients with graft-donor T cell macrochimerism.

Lamina propria and intraepithelial lymphocytes were released by processing graft tissue. Generated by immunoSEQ multiplex PCR, the TCRdb table keeps only in-frame clones and is missing some. The data show around 23,000 clones, around three quarters seen once. The J segment lost 2 bases and the V segment lost 1 base, leaving 11 bases of the junction unmatched. The CDR3 contains 19 residues. In germline, CDR1 is MDHEN, CDR2 SYDVKM. For this clone: Its antigen is not identified.

The chain links TRBV28 to TRBJ2-1; TRBD2 agrees at 10 bases. The sequence was obtained from a human patient who received an intestinal transplant, so some T cells may come from the graft donor. Sequencing used ileum tissue, obtained 12 days after intestinal transplant. The CDR3 DNA reads as TGTGCCAGCAGTTTATATCGACTAGCGGGCATAAGACCCTACAATGAGCAGTTCTTC. The encoded protein is CASSLYRLAGIRPYNEQFF.